This TCR beta chain appears in the sequencing data of a study of T cell repertoires in cytomegalovirus infection. Whole-study findings and limits: Public TCR beta family frequency separated CMV-and-HLA carriers, including in an independent cohort. Dominating the ex vivo response were TCR beta clonotypes that were CMV-specific and HLA-C-restricted.

MiXCR was run by TCRdb on the reads, yielding one entry per CDR3 protein. The sample has about 470,000 distinct CDR3 sequences, about 42% seen once. V lost 7 bases and J lost 2, with 14 bases in between. The length of the CDR3 is 15 residues. Concerning this clonotype itself: Its antigen is unknown.

The sample was cultured PBMCs, taken from culture after CMV antigen stimulation. This receptor was identified in a human donor in good health (CMV status not recorded). Some clones in this sample may be carry-over from other donors' samples. The chain carries TRBV12-3 or TRBV12-4 and TRBJ2-2; D is undetermined. The CDR3 sequence: CASNLPVPNTGELFF. In nucleotides, the CDR3 is TGTGCCAGCAACCTGCCAGTACCCAACACCGGGGAGCTGTTTTTT.